The rows below give T cell receptor beta chains drawn from one sample of a study of response to subunit inactivated influenza vaccine. TCRdb reanalysed the RT-PCR reads using MiXCR and keeps one entry per CDR3 protein. The table includes more than 400,000 distinct CDR3 sequences, approximately 7.2% detected once. This sample comprised PBMCs from blood, obtained less than 25 months after vaccination. The source is a man between 50 and 69 years old who received an inactivated influenza vaccine. Each CDR3 is given with its conserved first and last residue. A D gene is named only where the DNA matches it firmly. Clone size appears in some rows only: once, few, many, or a class for an expanded clone.

J: TRBJ2-7
size: .
D: .
V: TRBV20-1
DNA: TGCAGTGCTAGCCACCAGGTGGCGAACGAGCAGTACTTC
CDR3: CSASHQVANEQYF

J: TRBJ2-7
size: .
D: TRBD2
V: TRBV20-1
DNA: TGCAGTGCTAGAGCCGCCAGCGGGAGGACCTCCTACGAGCAGTACTTC
CDR3: CSARAASGRTSYEQYF

J: TRBJ2-1
size: many
D: .
V: TRBV12-3/TRBV12-4
DNA: TGTGCCAGCAGTTTTGTGGAGTTCAATGAGCAGTTCTTC
CDR3: CASSFVEFNEQFF

J: TRBJ2-3
size: many
D: .
V: TRBV20-1
DNA: TGCAGTGCTATAGGGGGACACGACCAGTCTACGCAGTATTTT
CDR3: CSAIGGHDQSTQYF

J: TRBJ1-2
size: .
D: TRBD1
V: TRBV29-1
DNA: TGCAGCGTTGTGGGGACAGGGGGTCTGAAGGGCTACACCTTC
CDR3: CSVVGTGGLKGYTF

J: TRBJ2-1
size: many
D: .
V: TRBV10-3
DNA: TGTGCCATCGGGGAGTCTGGGCTAGCCAACTACAATGAGCAGTTCTTC
CDR3: CAIGESGLANYNEQFF

J: TRBJ2-2
size: many
D: .
V: TRBV7-2
DNA: TGTGCCAGCAGCCAACAAGGCCCGAACACCGGGGAGCTGTTTTTT
CDR3: CASSQQGPNTGELFF

J: TRBJ2-1
size: few
D: .
V: TRBV15
DNA: TGTGCCACCAGCCGGGACTCCAGCCGATACAATGAGCAGTTCTTC
CDR3: CATSRDSSRYNEQFF

J: TRBJ2-1
size: .
D: .
V: TRBV2
DNA: TGTGCCAGCAGTGAAGCGCTCCCCAAGAACAATGAGCAGTTCTTC
CDR3: CASSEALPKNNEQFF

J: TRBJ1-2
size: few
D: TRBD1
V: TRBV9
DNA: TGTGCCAGCAGCCCGACAGGGACAGGGGTTGGCTACACCTTC
CDR3: CASSPTGTGVGYTF

J: TRBJ2-5
size: .
D: TRBD2
V: TRBV7-6
DNA: TGTGCCAGCAGCGGCGCGGGGGGGTACCAAGAGACCCAGTACTTC
CDR3: CASSGAGGYQETQYF

J: TRBJ2-5
size: .
D: TRBD2
V: TRBV11-1
DNA: TGTGCCAGCAGCAAAAGGAGCGGGAGGACCAGGGAGACCCAGTACTTC
CDR3: CASSKRSGRTRETQYF

J: TRBJ2-1
size: .
D: .
V: TRBV7-9
DNA: TGTGCCAGCAGCTTCACAGGCTACGATGAGCAGTTCTTC
CDR3: CASSFTGYDEQFF